A selection of T cell receptor beta chains follows, all from one sample in a study of T cell changes during pregnancy in multiple sclerosis. Using immunoSEQ multiplex PCR, the repertoire was profiled, and TCRdb retains in-frame clones only, with some absent. The data contain over 70,000 clones, roughly 92% of them seen just once; the ten biggest clones take up roughly 2.8%. Sequenced material: peripheral blood, taken in the third trimester of pregnancy. These receptors all come from a female donor in good health, enrolled as a control in a pregnancy study. CDR3s include the opening cysteine and the closing phenylalanine or tryptophan.

V gene	J gene	CDR3 protein
TRBV19	TRBJ2-1	CASKRDRSYNEQFF
TRBV6-1	TRBJ2-1	CASISDWKSYNEQFF
TRBV4-3	TRBJ2-2	CASSLRQGMYSGELFF
TRBV11-2	TRBJ2-5	CASSLGLRGHQYF
TRBV28	TRBJ2-3	CASISGQVTDTQYF
TRBV5-1	TRBJ1-2	CASSLQTGGGYGYTF
TRBV7-9	TRBJ2-7	CASSPQAGGSGEQYF
TRBV7-2	TRBJ2-2	CASSLLAGTLTGELFF
TRBV6-1	TRBJ1-2	CASSARRYNREVSGYTF
TRBV10-3	TRBJ2-5	CAISEASGRRETQYF
TRBV19	TRBJ1-6	CASSDPTGAVESPLHF
TRBV5-1	TRBJ2-2	CASSPSGRLRGGELFF
TRBV7-9	TRBJ2-7	CASSLGAGYSYEQYF
TRBV9	TRBJ1-4	CASSVGTGTGDEKLFF
TRBV30	TRBJ1-2	CACQKVYSETGYGYTF
TRBV7-9	TRBJ1-4	CASSLVGPDEKLFF
TRBV18	TRBJ1-5	CASSRRQGDQPQHF
TRBV5-6	TRBJ2-2	CASSFPGTNTGELFF
TRBV28	TRBJ1-2	CASRDLGAGGYTF
TRBV10-3	TRBJ2-1	CAISGTGTDNEQFF
TRBV28	TRBJ1-4	CATTGGPNEKLFF
TRBV29-1	TRBJ1-3	CSAIGGSGNTIYF
TRBV9	NA	CASSVGDGGYSYEQYF
TRBV11-2	TRBJ2-3	CASSPSTDTQYF
TRBV6-6	TRBJ2-3	CASTGTDTQYF